Described below is a single T cell receptor (beta chain) sequence and its context. Its antigen is undetermined. The data stem from a study of cytomegalovirus exposure and HLA in healthy donors. General study points: Using the classifier, cytomegalovirus status was reportedly diagnosed with high specificity and sensitivity. The investigators catalogued 150 to 200 TCR beta chains as cytomegalovirus-associated. Most TCR sequences were rare, but some public TCRs occurred in many donors.

Both 60 Vbeta primers and 13 Jbeta primers went into the PCR. Sequencing was performed with immunoSEQ multiplex PCR; in TCRdb, only in-frame clones are kept and a portion is missing. The sample table includes 200,000 to 250,000 clones. Sequences were obtained from PBMCs. This clonotype was sampled from a woman in her 30s in good health and CMV-seropositive.

The DNA of the CDR3 is TGCGCCAGCAGCTCACTACTAGCGCGGGGGGGAAACTACGAGCAGTACTTC. Translation: CASSSLLARGGNYEQYF. The gene calls are TRBV5-1 and TRBJ2-7; 9 bases are shared with TRBD2. The CDR3 has 17 residues. The germline CDR1 and CDR2 sequences are SGHRS and YFSETQ. Germline trimming cut 3 bases from V and 3 bases from J; bases unmatched to any gene: 13.